Presented here are 13 T cell receptor beta chains from one specimen sequenced in a study of T-cell reconstitution after alpha-beta-depleted transplantation in children. Library preparation (for TCRbeta) was performed with unique molecular identifiers. One entry per CDR3 protein results from TCRdb running MiXCR on the PCR reads. The data contain 300,000 to 400,000 distinct CDR3 sequences, about 17% of them singletons. Source: PBMCs, mostly from graft donor cells, taken 360 days after TCRalphabeta/CD19-depleted stem cell transplant. The source is a male patient between 2 and 10 years old who had a stem cell transplant for acute lymphoblastic leukemia, so the T cells may come from the graft donor.

V and J are TRBV5-5 and TRBJ1-1, with a weak D call TRBD1 (5 bases). The ends were cut back, 4 bases at V and 3 bases at J, with 16 bases in the middle. The CDR3 totals 15 residues. The germline gives CDR1 SGHKS, CDR2 YYEKEE (reference sequence). Here the CDR3 reads CASSRFPRDHTEAFF. The CDR3 DNA is TGTGCCAGCAGCCGTTTCCCCAGGGATCACACTGAAGCTTTCTTT. Drawing the rest from reference TRBV5-5 and TRBJ1-1, the complete variable domain is DAGVTQSPTHLIKTRGQQVTLRCSPISGHKSVSWYQQVLGQGPQFIFQYYEKEERGRGNFPDRFSARQFPNYSSELNVNALLLGDSALYLCASSRFPRDHTEAFFGQGTRLTVV.

The CDR3 DNA sequence: TGTGCCAGCAGCTTACTAGCCCTGGGGGTACCTCTAGAGACCCAGTACTTC. Its protein is CASSLLALGVPLETQYF. The chain couples TRBV7-6 to TRBJ2-5, with D perhaps being TRBD1 or TRBD2 (5 bases each). This CDR3 is 17 amino acids long. Germline V CDR1 and CDR2: SGHVS, FNYEAQ. V lost 2 bases, J lost 4 bases, and 20 bases lay in between.

This clonotype was seen repeatedly, ten times or more. The chain carries TRBV29-1 and TRBJ2-2, with D perhaps matching TRBD1 (5 bases). Germline V gene lookup returns CDR1 SQVTM and CDR2 ANQGSEA. V was clipped by 4 bases and J by 6 bases, with 12 bases between them. The CDR3 length is 13 residues. The CDR3 nucleotides are TGCAGCGTTGGTAGGGGTCTACCCGGGGAGCTGTTTTTT. Translation gives CSVGRGLPGELFF.

V usage is TRBV12-3 or TRBV12-4 and J usage is TRBJ2-2, with a weak D call TRBD2 (6 bases). This CDR3 is built from 15 residues. Trimming shortened V by 2 bases and J by 7 bases, and 14 bases separated the two germline ends. The CDR3 protein is CASSLKASAIGELFF. The CDR3 nucleotides are TGTGCCAGCAGTTTAAAGGCTAGCGCAATCGGGGAGCTGTTTTTT.

This clonotype has only a few counts. This chain joins TRBV4-1 and TRBJ2-7; D is ambiguous. The CDR3 is made up of 14 amino acids. Germline values: CDR1 MGHRA, CDR2 YSYEKL. Deletions cut 0 bases from V and 2 bases from J, with 8 bases between. This CDR3 reads CASSQENRAYEQYF. CDR3 in DNA: TGCGCCAGCAGCCAAGAAAACCGAGCCTACGAGCAGTACTTC.

This clonotype has a count of ten or more. The CDR3 DNA is TGTGCCAGCAGTGAAGCGCTTCAGAGCTCTGGAAACACCATATATTTT. It yields the protein CASSEALQSSGNTIYF. This chain connects TRBV2 to TRBJ1-3; D call uncertain. Germline-derived CDR1 and CDR2 are SNHLY and FYNNEI. V lost 0 bases and J 0 bases, leaving 9 bases between the germline ends. The CDR3 has 16 residues.

This clonotype was found many times. This sequence joins TRBV28 and TRBJ1-3, with D perhaps TRBD1 (5 bases). Deletions cut 7 bases from V and 0 bases from J, with 13 bases between. Germline V gene sequence: CDR1 MDHEN, CDR2 SYDVKM. The length of the CDR3 is 15 residues. CDR3 sequence: CASNPTAFSGNTIYF. CDR3 nucleotide sequence: TGTGCCAGCAACCCGACAGCCTTCTCTGGAAACACCATATATTTT.

The gene calls are TRBV9 and TRBJ2-1; 7 bases agree with TRBD2. From germline, CDR1 is SGDLS and CDR2 YYNGEE. The CDR3 consists of 15 residues. Losses at the gene ends were 2 bases for V and 3 bases for J; bases not matched to a gene: 5. Here the CDR3 reads CASSVIAGFYNEQFF. For the CDR3, the DNA is TGTGCCAGCAGCGTCATAGCGGGTTTCTACAATGAGCAGTTCTTC.

V usage is TRBV10-3 and J usage is TRBJ2-7, with 10 bases lining up with TRBD2. The CDR3 spans 15 residues. J gave up 3 bases and V 6 bases, and 8 bases lay outside the gene matches. Germline CDR1 reads ENHRY; CDR2 reads SYGVKD. The CDR3 sequence: CAIRPGVAGGYEQYF. The CDR3 nucleotides read TGTGCCATCAGGCCCGGGGTAGCGGGAGGCTACGAGCAGTACTTC.

Only a few counts were recorded for this clonotype. The chain couples TRBV5-1 to TRBJ2-3; D uncertain. The CDR3 runs to 14 residues. Trimming pared 1 base from V and 3 bases from J, leaving 9 bases between. Looked up from germline, CDR1 is SGHRS and CDR2 is YFSETQ. In nucleotides, the CDR3 is TGCGCCAGCAGCTTGCCCGCCGCGACAGATACGCAGTATTTT. This sequence encodes CASSLPAATDTQYF.

This clonotype was detected only a few times. The chain couples TRBV7-2 to TRBJ1-1, with D unresolved. CDR1 and CDR2 (germline): SGHTA, FQGNSA. CDR3 length equals 14 residues. V gave up 2 bases and J gave up 0 bases, with 7 bases separating them. As DNA, the CDR3 is TGTGCCAGCAGCTTAACTCCCCTGAACACTGAAGCTTTCTTT. Translating gives CASSLTPLNTEAFF.

The chain links TRBV20-1 to TRBJ2-5, with D perhaps TRBD2 (5 bases). V was trimmed by 2 bases and J by 0 bases, leaving 13 bases between them. There are 15 residues in the CDR3. Germline V lookup: CDR1 DFQATT, CDR2 SNEGSKA (reference sequence). CDR3 in DNA: TGCAGTGCTAGAAAGGCTAGCATCCACCAAGAGACCCAGTACTTC. It translates to CSARKASIHQETQYF.

This chain uses TRBV25-1 with TRBJ2-7, with TRBD1 matching 7 bases. CDR1 is MGHDK and CDR2 is SYGVNS in the germline V gene. V gave up 6 bases and J gave up 13 bases; unmatched junction bases: 6. The CDR3 length is 10 residues. CDR3 DNA: TGTGCCAGCAGGGGGACAGACTTCTACTTC. As protein: CASRGTDFYF.